This entry lists 21 T cell receptor beta chains sequenced from one sample in a study of human T cells and chemical hapten exposure (dated by TCRdb to the early 2020s). Libraries were constructed by RACE. Sequencing took place on a NextSeq 500. Through fastp at Q25 and MiXCR, TCRdb rebuilt clones from the public reads, retaining in-frame beta chains. Rows are combined by CDR3 protein, so each entry shows the most common genes and DNA. The sample table shows around 74,000 distinct CDR3 sequences, and around a third are seen once. The ten most abundant clones make up roughly 9.8% of the sample. The time point label, read with the paper, signifies: patch test 1, 2 weeks after DPC sensitization. Sample treatment or condition, as interpreted from the label and publication: therapeutic diphenylcyclopropenone sensitization with weekly scalp DPC. This specimen was whole blood, taken in connection with sensitization to the hapten diphenylcyclopropenone (DPC). These receptors were taken from a man aged 40-49 years with alopecia areata. Some clones in this sample may be carry-over from other donors' samples.

This chain uses TRBV6-5 with TRBJ1-5; D is perhaps TRBD1 (6 bases). Trimming stripped 0 bases from V and 4 bases from J, with 10 bases between. The CDR3 is 15 residues long. Germline CDR1 is MNHEY and CDR2 is SVGAGI. The CDR3 loop is CASSYSWQGNQPQHF. CDR3 nucleotides: TGTGCCAGCAGTTACTCGTGGCAGGGGAATCAGCCCCAGCATTTT.

The chain is built from TRBV12-3 or TRBV12-4 and TRBJ1-4, with D unclear. The V gene lost 6 bases and the J gene lost 7 bases, with 12 bases spanning the gap. The CDR3 totals 13 residues. The CDR3 is CASRLGAVEKLFF. The CDR3 nucleotides read TGTGCCAGCAGACTTGGAGCCGTTGAAAAACTGTTTTTT.

The rearrangement uses TRBV9 and TRBJ1-2, with 7 bases fitting TRBD1. V gave up 0 bases and J gave up 3 bases; unmatched junction bases: 5. There are 15 residues in the CDR3. Germline values: CDR1 SGDLS, CDR2 YYNGEE. CDR3 nucleotides: TGTGCCAGCAGCGTAGCTGAGGGGGCGGACTATGGCTACACCTTC. It translates to CASSVAEGADYGYTF.

This chain uses TRBV9 with TRBJ2-6, with a possible D match to TRBD1 (5 bases). The germline V and J ends were trimmed by 1 base and 1 base, with 6 bases remaining between them. The CDR3 is 15 residues long. CDR1 is SGDLS and CDR2 is YYNGEE in the germline V gene. The CDR3: CASSVQGSGANVLTF. The CDR3 DNA is TGTGCCAGCAGCGTACAGGGTTCTGGGGCCAACGTCCTGACTTTC.

This clonotype was detected only a few times. The chain couples TRBV12-3 or TRBV12-4 to TRBJ1-3, with D unclear. Trimming shortened V by 6 bases and J by 4 bases, and 16 bases separated the two germline ends. The CDR3 contains 15 residues. The CDR3 reads CASSPSLLSGNTIYF. The CDR3 nucleotides are TGTGCCAGCAGCCCCTCACTCTTAAGCGGAAACACCATATATTTT.

This clonotype was counted only a few times. This chain links TRBV27 with TRBJ2-5; tentative D call: TRBD2 (6 bases). Germline lookup yields CDR1 MNHEY and CDR2 SMNVEV (reference sequence). The CDR3 is 15 amino acids. The ends were cut back, 6 bases at V and 2 bases at J, with 16 bases in the middle. CDR3 sequence: CASSQEGRVQETQYF. The CDR3, as DNA: TGTGCCAGCAGCCAGGAGGGACGGGTTCAAGAGACCCAGTACTTC.

The V gene is TRBV28, the J gene TRBJ2-7; tentative D call: TRBD1 (6 bases). Germline V gene data show CDR1 as MDHEN and CDR2 as SYDVKM. The ends were cut back, 6 bases at V and 5 bases at J, with 11 bases in the middle. CDR3 length: 12 residues. The CDR3 sequence: CASRPGVHEQYF. DNA of the CDR3: TGTGCCAGCAGACCAGGGGTCCACGAGCAGTACTTC.

A few counts support this clonotype. This chain joins TRBV11-2 and TRBJ2-7; no reliable D call. The germline gives CDR1 SGHAT, CDR2 FQNNGV. This CDR3 region has 14 residues. V gave up 7 bases and J gave up 2 bases, with 15 bases separating them. CDR3 region: CASIKGAGAYEQYF. The CDR3 DNA sequence: TGTGCCAGCATTAAAGGAGCAGGTGCCTACGAGCAGTACTTC.

This chain joins TRBV2 and TRBJ2-1, with 11 bases identical to TRBD2. CDR3 length equals 13 residues. V was clipped by 5 bases and J by 7 bases; unmatched bases: 1. Germline CDR1 and CDR2: SNHLY and FYNNEI. CDR3 sequence reads: CASSTSGSNEQFF. The CDR3 DNA is TGTGCCAGCAGTACTAGCGGGAGTAATGAGCAGTTCTTC.

This clonotype showed up just a few times. The chain joins TRBV7-2 to TRBJ1-2; unclear D gene. Trimming stripped 2 bases from V and 1 base from J, with 2 bases between. Germline lookup yields CDR1 SGHTA and CDR2 FQGNSA. The CDR3 loop spans 12 amino acids. In nucleotides, the CDR3 is TGTGCCAGCAGCTTATATAACTATGGCTACACCTTC. Translated, it gives CASSLYNYGYTF.

The chain joins TRBV10-3 to TRBJ2-3; no reliable D call. CDR1 ENHRY and CDR2 SYGVKD come from the germline V gene. The CDR3 length is 14 residues. V lost 4 bases to trimming and J lost 3 bases, with 11 bases between them. CDR3 loop: CAISGLGPTDTQYF. The CDR3 DNA follows: TGTGCCATCAGTGGGTTAGGCCCGACAGATACGCAGTATTTT.

The V gene is TRBV5-6, the J gene TRBJ2-3; D might be TRBD2 (6 bases). The CDR3 runs to 13 residues. The V end lost 0 bases, the J end lost 6 bases, and 8 bases lay between the germline ends. Germline V lookup: CDR1 SGHDT, CDR2 YYEEEE. CDR3 protein: CASSLAGADTQYF. DNA for the CDR3: TGTGCCAGCAGCTTGGCGGGAGCTGATACGCAGTATTTT.

In this sample, this clonotype turned up once. The chain employs TRBV4-2 and TRBJ1-2; the match to TRBD1 covers 10 bases. The CDR3 has 17 residues. V shed 4 bases and J 8 bases; nucleotides not matched to a gene: 16. Per germline, CDR1 LGHNA and CDR2 YNFKEQ. DNA for the CDR3: TGTGCCAGCAGCCGACCGGGCCCGGACAGGGGGGCGGGCGGCTACACCTTC. Translation gives CASSRPGPDRGAGGYTF.

The chain uses TRBV18 and TRBJ2-3, with D unclear. The germline V gene encodes CDR1 KGHSH and CDR2 LQKENI. Trimming pared 2 bases from V and 1 base from J, leaving 7 bases between. This CDR3 is built from 14 residues. The CDR3 spells CASSPGDGTDTQYF. DNA of the CDR3: TGTGCCAGCTCACCAGGAGACGGCACAGATACGCAGTATTTT.

The V gene is TRBV12-3 or TRBV12-4, the J gene TRBJ1-3; a possible D gene is TRBD1 (5 bases). V lost 5 bases and J 0 bases, leaving 17 bases between the germline ends. The CDR3 extends over 17 amino acids. The CDR3 protein is CASSARGGVSSGNTIYF. The CDR3 DNA follows: TGTGCCAGCAGTGCTCGGGGAGGGGTCAGCTCTGGAAACACCATATATTTT.

V and J are TRBV6-2 or TRBV6-3 and TRBJ1-1; no definite D call. The V gene lost 8 bases and the J gene lost 0 bases, with 16 bases spanning the gap. The CDR3 has 15 amino acids. Germline CDR1 reads MNHEY; CDR2 reads SVGEGT. The DNA for the CDR3 is TGTGCCAGCGCTCCTTGGAGGTCCCTGAACACTGAAGCTTTCTTT. It codes for CASAPWRSLNTEAFF.

The chain links TRBV9 to TRBJ1-3; 7 positions agree with TRBD1. Per the germline V gene, CDR1 is SGDLS and CDR2 is YYNGEE. The ends lost 3 bases at V and 4 bases at J; junction bases unmatched: 10. This CDR3 contains 16 residues. This chain's CDR3 is CASSGVSGGRGNTIYF. As DNA, the CDR3 is TGTGCCAGCAGCGGAGTATCAGGGGGTAGAGGAAACACCATATATTTT.

This rearrangement joins TRBV20-1 to TRBJ2-3; D is ambiguous. The germline V and J ends were trimmed by 6 bases and 0 bases, with 22 bases remaining between them. CDR3 length equals 17 residues. CDR1 is DFQATT and CDR2 is SNEGSKA in the germline V gene (reference sequence). CDR3 in DNA: TGCAGTGCCGTCTTAATCGCGGCGCTACGGAGCACAGATACGCAGTATTTT. Its translation is CSAVLIAALRSTDTQYF.

The gene calls are TRBV7-2 and TRBJ2-2, with a tentative D call TRBD2 (7 bases). The CDR3 is made up of 16 amino acids. In germline, CDR1 is SGHTA, CDR2 FQGNSA. V lost 5 bases, J lost 0 bases, and 13 bases lay in between. This CDR3 reads CASSPQGRANTGELFF. Here the CDR3 DNA reads TGTGCCAGCAGCCCGCAGGGGAGGGCGAACACCGGGGAGCTGTTTTTT. Full variable domain (rest looked up from reference TRBV7-2 and TRBJ2-2): GAGVSQSPSNKVTEKGKDVELRCDPISGHTALYWYRQSLGQGLEFLIYFQGNSAPDKSGLPSDRFSAERTGGSVSTLTIQRTQQEDSAVYLCASSPQGRANTGELFFGEGSRLTVL.

CDR3 coding DNA: TGTGCCAGCAGACAACGGGGGGAGCACTATGGCTACACCTTC. This codes for CASRQRGEHYGYTF. The rearrangement joins TRBV12-3 or TRBV12-4 to TRBJ1-2; TRBD1 is a possible D gene (5 bases). The CDR3 sequence is 14 residues long. Trimming cost V 6 bases and J 3 bases, with 14 bases left between them.

This clonotype was picked up a small number of times. This chain joins TRBV20-1 and TRBJ1-1; a weak D match, TRBD1 (5 bases). The germline gives CDR1 DFQATT, CDR2 SNEGSKA (reference sequence). The CDR3 spans 15 residues. The ends were cut back, 2 bases at V and 0 bases at J, with 13 bases in the middle. The CDR3 nucleotides are TGCAGTGCTAGACCGGGACGCGGCATGAACACTGAAGCTTTCTTT. Translation: CSARPGRGMNTEAFF.